This note documents a single T cell receptor (beta chain) sequence. A CD45RA-negative memory subset and a CD45RA+ naive subset were separated from the CD4+ cells. Germline CDR1 and CDR2: MDHEN and SYDVKM. V was pared by 6 bases and J by 4 bases, with 9 bases of the junction left unmatched. The CDR3 contains 15 residues. The data belong to a study of shared clonotypes between healthy human individuals. Here immunoSEQ multiplex PCR was the method, and the copy in TCRdb shows in-frame clones only, minus some. The sample records some 660,000 clones, around 73% being singletons. Material for sequencing was memory CD4+ T cells sorted from blood. Subset in this sample: CD45RA-negative fraction. The TCR sequence derives from a woman aged 25 to 39 in good health. V usage is TRBV28 and J usage is TRBJ2-7; 10 nucleotides line up with TRBD1. CDR3 amino acids: CASRSWGQGRYEQYF. The DNA of the CDR3 is TGTGCCAGCAGGTCTTGGGGACAGGGGCGTTACGAGCAGTACTTC. The entire variable domain, with the rest obtained from reference TRBV28 and TRBJ2-7, is as follows: DVKVTQSSRYLVKRTGEKVFLECVQDMDHENMFWYRQDPGLGLRLIYFSYDVKMKEKGDIPEGYSVSREKKERFSLILESASTNQTSMYLCASRSWGQGRYEQYFGPGTRLTVT.